The following is a T cell receptor beta chain sequence with its context. The sample comes from a study of blood T cell repertoires in COVID-19. Study as a whole: Both acute and convalescent COVID-19 samples were obtained from the United States, Italy and Spain. PBMCs, B-cell-depleted T cells, or T cells provided the cDNA or gDNA that made up the material.

The CDR3 is 11 amino acids. The germline V gene has CDR1 SEHNR and CDR2 FQNEAQ (reference sequence). V shed 5 bases and J 14 bases; nucleotides not matched to a gene: 5. Per the authors' pipeline: Amplifying reference gene primers gave estimates of nucleated cell counts. TCRdb's table, derived via immunoSEQ multiplex PCR, lists solely in-frame clones and lacks some. D and trimming were read from the DNA, whereas the V and J calls and clone size are those reported in that table. The repertoire has 80,000 to 95,000 clones, approximately 86% of them found once; the top ten carry around 3%. The sequence derives from a woman aged 50 to 60 with active or convalescent COVID-19. This rearrangement joins TRBV7-9 to TRBJ1-4, with 7 positions matching TRBD1. Sequences were obtained from peripheral blood. As DNA, the CDR3 is TGTGCCAGCAGCCAGGACAGGTTTCTGTTTTTT. This sequence encodes CASSQDRFLFF.